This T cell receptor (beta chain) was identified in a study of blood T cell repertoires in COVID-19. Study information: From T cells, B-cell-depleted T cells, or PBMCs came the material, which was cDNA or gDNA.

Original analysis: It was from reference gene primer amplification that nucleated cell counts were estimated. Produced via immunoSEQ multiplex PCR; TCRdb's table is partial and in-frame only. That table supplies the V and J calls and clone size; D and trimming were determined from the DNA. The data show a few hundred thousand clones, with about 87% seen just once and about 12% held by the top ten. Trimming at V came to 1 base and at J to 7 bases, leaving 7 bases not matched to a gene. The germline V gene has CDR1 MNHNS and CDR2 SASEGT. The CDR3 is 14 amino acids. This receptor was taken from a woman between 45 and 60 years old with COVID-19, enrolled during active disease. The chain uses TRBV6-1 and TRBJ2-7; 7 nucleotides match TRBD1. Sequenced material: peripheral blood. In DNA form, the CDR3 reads TGTGCCAGCAGTGAAGACGGGGACAGCTTAGAGCAGTACTTC. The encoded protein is CASSEDGDSLEQYF.